The present T cell receptor beta chain was sequenced within a study of T and B cells in COVID-19 patients. In the study overall: The recovered cohort's median age was approximately 37 years, versus around 70 years in active infection.

TRB was amplified from about 260-540 ng of blood genomic DNA. Study results and caveats: Early severe-case samples and blood from mildly ill patients during symptoms were in short supply. In COVID-19 patients, T cell receptor beta variable and joining gene use was reportedly strongly skewed. At recovery TRB diversity and richness exceeded healthy donors, after highly clonal active COVID-19 repertoires.

This clonotype was picked up one time. No antigen is known for it. The germline V gene has CDR1 SQVTM and CDR2 ANQGSEA. There are 13 residues in the CDR3. Trimming cost V 4 bases and J 2 bases; bases outside gene matches: 2. TRB rearrangements were amplified by multiplex PCR with BIOMED2 TRB-A/B primers. TCRdb re-analysed the multiplex PCR reads in MiXCR, keeping a single row per CDR3 protein. The table shows approximately 14,000 distinct CDR3 sequences, with around 28% occurring only once. The sequencing sample was made of blood. V and J are TRBV29-1 and TRBJ2-7; 10 bases are a match to TRBD1. The clonotype comes from a human donor who had recovered from COVID-19. CDR3 protein: CSVVGQGTYEQYF. DNA for the CDR3: TGCAGCGTTGTGGGACAGGGGACCTACGAGCAGTACTTC.